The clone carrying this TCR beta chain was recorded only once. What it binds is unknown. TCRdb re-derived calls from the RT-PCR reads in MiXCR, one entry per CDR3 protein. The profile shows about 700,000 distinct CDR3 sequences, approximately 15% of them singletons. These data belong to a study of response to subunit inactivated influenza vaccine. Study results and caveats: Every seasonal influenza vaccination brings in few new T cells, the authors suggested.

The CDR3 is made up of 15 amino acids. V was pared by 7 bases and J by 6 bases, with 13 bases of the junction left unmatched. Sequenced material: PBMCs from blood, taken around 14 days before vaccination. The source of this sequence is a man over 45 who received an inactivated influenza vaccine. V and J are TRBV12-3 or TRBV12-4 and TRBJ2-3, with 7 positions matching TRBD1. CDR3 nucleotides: TGTGCCAGCACAACGACCGGGACAGCTCCCGATACGCAGTATTTT. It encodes CASTTTGTAPDTQYF.